This T cell receptor (beta chain) was found in a study of cytomegalovirus exposure and HLA in healthy donors. The germline CDR1 and CDR2 sequences are SGDLS and YYNGEE. The CDR3 runs to 17 residues. J gave up 4 bases and V 4 bases, and 12 bases lay outside the gene matches. Findings and caveats of the study: Association with HLA alleles at 0.05 false discovery rate was found for approximately 18,000 TCR beta sequences in a later analysis. Certain sequence variants were highly shared and formed a cluster, and this cluster was likely a sequencing artifact. Overall, approximately 150 TCR beta chains were annotated as cytomegalovirus-associated. Researchers reported in a later analysis that a missense DCLRE1C variant was tied to TCR beta V- and J-gene trimming.

Use of 60 Vbeta and 13 Jbeta primers characterized the PCR. Measured with immunoSEQ multiplex PCR; TCRdb has only the in-frame clones, and not every one. This table has some 170,000 clones, 60% to 80% appearing once. This clone was counted a few times. The antigen is unknown. Sample: PBMCs. The gene calls are TRBV9 and TRBJ2-2; TRBD1 agrees at 8 bases. This clonotype was obtained from a man aged 35 to 55 in good health and CMV-seropositive. The CDR3 bases are TGTGCCAGCAGCCGGCCACAGGACAGGGTGGGCACCGGGGAGCTGTTTTTT. Translation gives CASSRPQDRVGTGELFF.